The next 5 T cell receptor beta chains were all read from a single sample in a study of OX40 agonist ivuxolimab in advanced cancers. Repertoires were generated with immunoSEQ multiplex PCR, while TCRdb's copy carries only in-frame clones and drops some. The sample consists of about 23,000 clones, around four fifths of them appearing once. The sample in question was CD4+ or CD8+ T cells sorted from blood, obtained in a trial of the OX40 agonist ivuxolimab. The source of these receptors is an adult with an advanced solid tumor such as melanoma, head and neck, liver or kidney cancer.

The genes are TRBV2 and TRBJ1-5, with D tentatively TRBD1 (6 bases). Trimming removed 3 bases at V and 6 bases at J, with 21 bases between. CDR1 and CDR2 from the germline V gene are SNHLY and FYNNEI. This CDR3 contains 17 residues. The CDR3 nucleotides read TGTGCCAGCAGTGACCTTAAACAGGGTATTAAGGGTCAGCCCCAGCATTTT. This sequence encodes CASSDLKQGIKGQPQHF.

The CDR3 sequence is CASRRTGGYQPQHF. The CDR3 DNA sequence: TGTGCCAGCAGACGCACAGGGGGATATCAGCCCCAGCATTTT. The genes are TRBV27 and TRBJ1-5, with 8 bases fitting TRBD1. This CDR3 contains 14 residues. Germline trimming cut 6 bases from V and 5 bases from J; bases unmatched to any gene: 6. The V gene's germline CDR1 is MNHEY and CDR2 SMNVEV (reference sequence).

CDR3 in amino acids: CASSPRQGRPEAFF. DNA for the CDR3: TGTGCCAGTAGTCCACGACAGGGTCGTCCTGAAGCTTTCTTT. The chain has TRBV19 and TRBJ1-1; TRBD1 matches at 7 bases. This CDR3 has 14 amino acids. The germline V gene encodes CDR1 LNHDA and CDR2 SQIVND (reference sequence). Unmatched junction bases numbered 9, after V lost 5 bases and J lost 6 bases.

The count of this clone is one. CDR3: CASSVGGSGANVLTF. CDR3 coding DNA: TGTGCCAGCAGCGTGGGTGGATCTGGGGCCAACGTCCTGACTTTC. V gene TRBV9 combines with J gene TRBJ2-6, with D uncertain. The V and J ends lost 2 bases and 1 base respectively, with 7 bases between them. The CDR3 is made up of 15 amino acids. Germline V gene data show CDR1 as SGDLS and CDR2 as YYNGEE.

This clone was recorded once. The chain carries TRBV5-5 and TRBJ1-6; 11 bases fit TRBD1. CDR1 and CDR2 (germline): SGHKS, YYEKEE (reference sequence). The CDR3 has 13 amino acids. The V gene end was trimmed by 9 bases and the J gene end by 7 bases; junction bases not matched to a gene: 3. CDR3 protein: CATGQGANSPLHF. DNA of the CDR3: TGTGCCACCGGACAGGGGGCAAATTCACCCCTCCACTTT.